The rows below give T cell receptor beta chains drawn from one sample of a study of T cell repertoires in cytomegalovirus infection. TCRdb used MiXCR to reprocess the reads, holding one entry per CDR3 protein. Of under 800,000 distinct CDR3 sequences listed, roughly 24% are singletons. What was sequenced was CD8+ T cells from PBMCs. These receptors all stem from a human donor in good health (CMV status not recorded). Some clones in this sample may be carry-over from other donors' samples. The CDR3 runs from the conserved cysteine through the conserved F or W. The D gene is left open where the match is weak. Clone size is stated in some rows and not others, as once, few, many or a class when expanded.

>TRBJ2-7|TRBV7-8|-|many
TGTGCCAGCAGCCCCCGGACCCCCTACGAGCAGTACTTC
CASSPRTPYEQYF
>TRBJ2-3|TRBV28|-|few
TGTGCCAGCAGTCACAGAGATACGCAGTATTTT
CASSHRDTQYF
>TRBJ1-4|TRBV2|TRBD1|-
TGTGCCAGCCGACGATGGGACAGTGCAACTAATGAAAAACTGTTTTTT
CASRRWDSATNEKLFF
>TRBJ2-3|TRBV11-3|-|many
TGTGCCAGCAGCTCAGGAGAGATACAGTGGGGGACAGATACGCAGTATTTT
CASSSGEIQWGTDTQYF
>TRBJ2-7|TRBV19|-|-
TGTGCCAGTAGTATTACAGGTAGGGGGGCCTACGAGCAGTACTTC
CASSITGRGAYEQYF
>TRBJ1-1|TRBV11-1|-|few
TGTGCCAGCAGCCACTCCGGGTGGAACACTGAAGCTTTCTTT
CASSHSGWNTEAFF
>TRBJ2-1|TRBV6-8|-|-
TGTGCCAGCAGTTACAACGCCGACTGGAATGAGCAGTTCTTC
CASSYNADWNEQFF
>TRBJ2-7|TRBV7-7|-|-
TGTGCTAGCAGCGTCGGACCTTACTCCTACGAGCAGTACTTC
CASSVGPYSYEQYF
>TRBJ1-1|TRBV13|TRBD1|-
TGTGCCAGCAGCTTGGGGACCGGGACAGGAAGCGGAGCTTTCTTT
CASSLGTGTGSGAFF
>TRBJ2-1|TRBV4-1|TRBD2|-
TGCGCCAGCAGCCAATATGAGGATAGCGGGGGGTTCAATGAGCAGTTCTTC
CASSQYEDSGGFNEQFF
>TRBJ2-3|TRBV7-3|TRBD1|many
TGTGCCAGCAGCCCAGGGGGCAGAGCGGCAGATACGCAGTATTTT
CASSPGGRAADTQYF
>TRBJ2-1|TRBV29-1|TRBD1|-
TGCAGCGTTGAACGGCGGGCGGACAGGGTTGGTGAGCAGTTCTTC
CSVERRADRVGEQFF
>TRBJ1-5|TRBV28|TRBD1|few
TGTGCCAGCAGTTTAGGGGGGGACAGCCGGTCTTATAGCAATCAGCCCCAGCATTTT
CASSLGGDSRSYSNQPQHF
>TRBJ1-2|TRBV20-1|-|-
TGCAGTGCTAGAGATCGGAACAGACCTCGGGGCTATGGCTACACCTTC
CSARDRNRPRGYGYTF
>TRBJ1-1|TRBV28|-|few
TGTGCCAGCATAGGGGTGGGGATGAACACTGAAGCTTTCTTT
CASIGVGMNTEAFF
>TRBJ2-2|TRBV20-1|-|-
TGCAGTGCTCCTCAATACACCGGGGAGCTGTTTTTT
CSAPQYTGELFF
>TRBJ2-1|TRBV6-2/TRBV6-3|-|-
TGTGCCAGCAGGAACCAGACCCCACTCGAGCAGTTCTTC
CASRNQTPLEQFF
>TRBJ1-2|TRBV27|-|-
TGTGCCAGCAGATTGGGGGGACCGGGAAGAACGAACTATGGCTACACCTTC
CASRLGGPGRTNYGYTF
>TRBJ2-7|TRBV12-5|-|many
TGTGCTAGTGGTTCGGCCGGGGTTGGCTCCTACGAGCAGTACTTC
CASGSAGVGSYEQYF
>TRBJ1-1|TRBV7-3|-|-
TGTGCCAGCAGCCCTTACTCGACTGAGAACTCTGAAGCTTTCTTT
CASSPYSTENSEAFF
>TRBJ2-2|TRBV7-6|TRBD1|many
TGTGCCAGCAGTTCGGGACAGATAAACACCGGGGAGCTGTTTTTT
CASSSGQINTGELFF
>TRBJ1-5|TRBV15|-|-
TGTGCCACCAGCTCAAACCGCTTACCCGGGCCCCAGCATTTT
CATSSNRLPGPQHF
>TRBJ2-2|TRBV20-1|TRBD2|-
TGCAGTGTTACGCGGGGGGATTACACCGGGGAGCTGTTTTTT
CSVTRGDYTGELFF
>TRBJ1-2|TRBV10-3|-|many
TGTGCCATCAGTGGCGGACCGGCAGGGTTAATTGATGGCTACACCTTC
CAISGGPAGLIDGYTF
>TRBJ2-5|TRBV14|TRBD1|-
TGTGCCAGCAGCCGAGACGGGACAGGGAAGGCCCAAGAGACCCAGTACTTC
CASSRDGTGKAQETQYF
>TRBJ2-3|TRBV28|-|few
TGTGCCAGCAGGTTGCGGCGAGTTTTGCACACAGATACGCAGTATTTT
CASRLRRVLHTDTQYF
>TRBJ1-1|TRBV29-1|-|-
TGCAGCGTTATTGGACAGAACACTGAAGCTTTCTTT
CSVIGQNTEAFF
>TRBJ2-2|TRBV7-6|TRBD1|-
TGTGCCAGCAGCTCCGGCGGGGCAGGGGGCTTCACCGGGGAGCTGTTTTTT
CASSSGGAGGFTGELFF